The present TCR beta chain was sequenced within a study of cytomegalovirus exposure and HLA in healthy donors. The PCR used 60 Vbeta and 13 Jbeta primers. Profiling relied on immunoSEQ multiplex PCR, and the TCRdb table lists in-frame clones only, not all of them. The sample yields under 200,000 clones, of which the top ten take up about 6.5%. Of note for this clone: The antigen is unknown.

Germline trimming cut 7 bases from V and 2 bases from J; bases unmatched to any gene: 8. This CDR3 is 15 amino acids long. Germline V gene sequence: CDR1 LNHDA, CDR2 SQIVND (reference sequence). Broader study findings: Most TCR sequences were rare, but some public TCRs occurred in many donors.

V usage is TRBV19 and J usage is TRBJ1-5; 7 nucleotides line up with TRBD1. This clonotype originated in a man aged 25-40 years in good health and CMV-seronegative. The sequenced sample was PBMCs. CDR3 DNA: TGTGCCAGTATCTCGGGGACAGCGGGCAATCAGCCCCAGCATTTT. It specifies CASISGTAGNQPQHF.